This TCR beta chain was observed in a study of technical replicates of blood from a handful of donors. This table comes from immunoSEQ multiplex PCR, and its TCRdb copy is limited to in-frame clones, with some not included. Among tens of thousands of clones, 90% to 95% were seen once, and the ten largest hold about 0.39%. The TCR originated in a human donor in good health. What was sequenced was T cells isolated from PBMCs.

The CDR3 is CASHSTSGRFNEQFF. The DNA for the CDR3 is TGTGCCAGCCATTCGACTAGCGGGAGATTCAATGAGCAGTTCTTC. This chain uses TRBV2 with TRBJ2-1, with TRBD2 matching 12 bases. Germline V gene lookup returns CDR1 SNHLY and CDR2 FYNNEI. This CDR3 spans 15 amino acids. Losses at the gene ends were 8 bases for V and 6 bases for J; bases not matched to a gene: 8.